These 9 T cell receptor beta chains originate from one sample sequenced in a study of T cell changes during pregnancy in multiple sclerosis. Profiled with immunoSEQ multiplex PCR; TCRdb holds only in-frame clones, not every one. Of more than 90,000 clones listed, 92% are singletons. The specimen was peripheral blood, collected in the first trimester of pregnancy. The receptors originated from a female donor with multiple sclerosis, enrolled in a pregnancy study.

In this sample, this clone turned up a few times. The rearrangement uses TRBV7-3 and TRBJ2-4; D gene ambiguous. V lost 5 bases and J lost 9, with 5 bases in between. Germline CDR1 SGHTA, CDR2 FQGTGA. The length of the CDR3 is 10 residues. The CDR3 nucleotides read TGTGCCAGCAGCCCGGGCATTCAGTACTTC. As protein: CASSPGIQYF.

This chain uses TRBV30 with TRBJ2-2; D is possibly TRBD2 (6 bases). CDR3 length: 16 residues. V was cut by 8 bases and J by 0 bases, with 19 bases left in between. In germline, CDR1 is GTSNPN, CDR2 SVGIG (reference sequence). The CDR3 reads CALGRGSGTNTGELFF. The CDR3 coding sequence is TGTGCCCTGGGCCGGGGGTCCGGAACGAACACCGGGGAGCTGTTTTTT.

The chain has TRBV30 and TRBJ2-2, with 12 bases that match TRBD2. Germline V gives CDR1 GTSNPN, CDR2 SVGIG (reference sequence). Trimming at V came to 0 bases and at J to 0 bases, leaving 8 bases not matched to a gene. The length of the CDR3 is 19 residues. CDR3 sequence: CAWSVTASGRAANTGELFF. CDR3 nucleotides: TGTGCCTGGAGTGTAACGGCTAGCGGGAGGGCCGCGAACACCGGGGAGCTGTTTTTT.

The chain carries TRBV4-3 and TRBJ1-5; D is unresolved. Germline V gene sequence: CDR1 LGHNA, CDR2 YSLEER. Between the trimmed V and J ends, which lost 0 bases and 0 bases, there was a span of 18 bases. The CDR3 length is 19 residues. This CDR3 reads CASSQDNIAGTASNQPQHF. The CDR3 DNA reads as TGCGCCAGCAGCCAAGATAATATAGCGGGAACAGCTAGCAATCAGCCCCAGCATTTT.

The chain is built from TRBV19 and TRBJ2-5, with 11 bases lining up with TRBD1. Germline loops: CDR1 LNHDA, CDR2 SQIVND (reference sequence). V lost 8 bases to trimming and J lost 5 bases; unmatched junction nucleotides: 10. The CDR3 is made up of 15 amino acids. CDR3 residues: CASGTGTGGFETQYF. The CDR3 nucleotides are TGTGCCAGTGGCACCGGGACAGGGGGTTTTGAGACCCAGTACTTC.

The gene calls are TRBV19 and TRBJ2-1; 7 nucleotides match TRBD2. Germline V lookup: CDR1 LNHDA, CDR2 SQIVND (reference sequence). The trim removed 5 bases at V and 8 bases at J, leaving 9 bases unmatched. This CDR3 comprises 14 residues. The CDR3 sequence is CASSGLAVGDEQFF. In nucleotides, the CDR3 is TGTGCCAGTAGTGGTCTAGCGGTCGGGGATGAGCAGTTCTTC.

CDR3 in DNA: TGCGCCAGCAGTGAGGAGGGAGTAGCCAAAAACATTCAGTACTTC. Its translation: CASSEEGVAKNIQYF. The genes are TRBV10-2 and TRBJ2-4, with a tentative D call TRBD2 (5 bases). The V gene's germline CDR1 is WSHSY and CDR2 SAAADI. This CDR3 has 15 amino acids. V dropped 2 bases and J dropped 0 bases, with 8 bases sitting between them.

This chain links TRBV28 with TRBJ2-2, with 12 bases that match TRBD2. This CDR3 has 18 residues. The ends lost 3 bases at V and 1 base at J; junction bases unmatched: 6. Germline CDR1 MDHEN, CDR2 SYDVKM. The CDR3, as DNA: TGTGCCAGCAGTTTCCTCGGGACTAGCGGGCGGAACACCGGGGAGCTGTTTTTT. As protein: CASSFLGTSGRNTGELFF.

The V and J genes are TRBV15 and TRBJ1-1; 7 nucleotides agree with TRBD1. Germline V gene sequence: CDR1 LNHNV, CDR2 YYDKDF (reference sequence). V was pared by 7 bases and J by 0 bases, with 11 bases of the junction left unmatched. The CDR3 length is 16 residues. The CDR3 spells CATTPGQILLNTEAFF. CDR3 bases: TGTGCCACCACTCCGGGACAGATTTTATTGAACACTGAAGCTTTCTTT.